This T cell receptor (beta chain) was sequenced for a study of blood T cell repertoires in COVID-19. For the study at large: There were acute and convalescent COVID-19 samples, and they came from the United States, Italy and Spain. Sample material is recorded as cDNA or gDNA derived from T cells, B-cell-depleted T cells, or PBMCs.

TCRdb's copy holds only in-frame clones and misses some; the assay was immunoSEQ multiplex PCR. The table lists about 200,000 clones, more than 75% of them singletons. This CDR3 spans 17 amino acids. Germline V gene lookup returns CDR1 SGHRS and CDR2 YFSETQ. V was clipped by 1 base and J by 0 bases, with 14 bases between them. The sequence was obtained from a person between 70 and 80 years old with COVID-19, enrolled during active disease. The chain links TRBV5-1 to TRBJ2-1; tentatively, D is TRBD2 (6 bases). The sample comprised peripheral blood. CDR3 in amino acids: CASSLLGTLSSYNEQFF. For the CDR3, the DNA is TGCGCCAGCAGCTTGTTGGGGACTTTAAGCTCCTACAATGAGCAGTTCTTC.